This TCR beta chain was sequenced in a study of T cells in Graves' hyperthyroidism and ophthalmopathy. Study background: Sampling of peripheral blood happened at initial diagnosis, prior to any treatment.

Study-wide results and caveats: The majority of expanded thyroid clonotypes above 0.001 also appeared in blood. A model of 13 V-J pairs discriminated ophthalmopathy from stable hyperthyroidism.

This clonotype was counted only a few times. Its antigen is as yet unknown. The CDR3 extends over 14 amino acids. Germline V gene data show CDR1 as SNHLY and CDR2 as FYNNEI. V lost 6 bases and J lost 1; bases outside the gene matches: 5. TCR beta CDR3 sequences were amplified from RNA transcripts. A set of HTBI primers served as the primers for a first-round RT-PCR of the TCR CDR3. Each CDR3 protein gets one entry after TCRdb re-called the multiplex PCR reads with MiXCR. The sample contains approximately 330,000 distinct CDR3 sequences, roughly 13% of which appear only once. Patients having uncontrolled infection, another autoimmune disease, pregnancy or lactation were not included.

The chain recombines TRBV2 with TRBJ1-1; 7 bases fit TRBD1. The sample comprised blood. This TCR was recovered from a middle-aged woman with Graves' ophthalmopathy. The CDR3 DNA reads as TGTGCCAGCAGGATGGAGGGGGCGAACACTGAAGCTTTCTTT. It is translated as CASRMEGANTEAFF.